The T cell receptor beta chain under discussion was sequenced for a study of T cell responses to AZD1222 COVID-19 vaccine (dated by TCRdb to about 2021). Background on the whole study: A total of 230 to 250 trial participants underwent TCR sequencing, of whom 207 received two doses of AZD1222 and around 26 received two doses of the MenACWY control vaccine. Trial participants were enrolled by age into subgroups of 18-55, 56-69 and 70-plus years, and around 150, 29 and 61 TCR-sequenced participants, respectively, were included in these subgroups. Summary of the overall study and its limitations: Conclusions about previously exposed vaccinees were limited because only five to seven AZD1222 recipients were SARS-CoV-2 seropositive at baseline. In the small 56-69-year group, the increase in depth fell short of significance, most likely because of low power. Participants were mostly white British, with more females than males. The authors suggested clonal diversity may have been underestimated. Spike-specific TCR breadth and depth rose significantly after two AZD1222 doses compared with day 0 and with MenACWY recipients. Reportedly, close to half of the unique spike-specific TCRs recognized epitopes lying outside the regions that are mutated in the B.1.351 and B.1.1.7 variants. No day 14 peak-response samples were available, so repertoires were characterized only after the peak T cell response. The vaccine-associated CD4 TCRs covered the entire spike protein, and the dominant responses fell in regions 160-218 and 743-854.

V lost 0 bases and J lost 8 bases; the stretch between them is 22 bases long. There are 17 amino acids in the CDR3, from cysteine to phenylalanine inclusive. The DNA shown is the 51-base CDR3, in frame from base 1. The germline V gene sets CDR1 to MGHRA and CDR2 to YSYEKL. The sample's time point label is to be understood as: about 28 days (+/-7) after the second vaccine dose. AZD1222 recipients whose second dose came at about 4 weeks and those whose second dose came at about 12 weeks were combined into one group, since spike-specific TCR depth and breadth did not differ between the two schedules. Samples from vaccinated people were obtained from the UK trials COV001 and COV002, which included a single-blind randomized controlled phase 2/3 trial of AZD1222 (ChAdOx1 nCoV-19) in healthy adults. For TCRbeta chain sequencing, PBMC samples from trial participants were taken at day 0 and at day 28 after the second dose.

The CDR3 regions of human TCRbeta chains were analyzed by immunosequencing. In the paper's pipeline: Repertoire TCRs were matched against a reference library of SARS-CoV-2-specific TCRs generated with the MIRA antigen-specificity platform. Breadth was defined as the fraction of unique TCRs that were SARS-CoV-2-associated. Depth was defined as the fraction of total T cells that were SARS-CoV-2-associated. Using the MIRA data, every spike-specific TCR was mapped to the spike region that the TCR reacted to and assigned to either a CD4 or a CD8 class. Log10-transformed breadth and depth values were compared by one-way ANOVA with Sidak's multiple comparisons tests. Held by TCRdb, this immuneACCESS table contains in-frame sequences only and omits some clones. Under half of the omission traces to an unresolved V gene where checked; the cause of the rest is unknown. V and J calls and clone size are those listed in that table; D and trimming were worked out from the DNA. This sample lists more than 95,000 clones; 75% to 90% were detected once. The top ten constitute approximately 7.1% of the sample.

Of note for this clone: What antigen it recognizes has not been identified. The sample holds no much larger clone one base away, and base qualities are not on file.

This sequence was found in an adult who received the AZD1222 COVID-19 vaccine. Source: peripheral blood, taken 28 days after the second AZD1222 dose. Rearrangement joined TRBV4-1 to TRBJ1-2; the D gene is perhaps TRBD1, on 5 matching bases. The CDR3 protein sequence reads: CASSQDSETGGFFGYTF. In nucleotides, the sequence is TGCGCCAGCAGCCAAGATTCCGAAACAGGTGGATTCTTCGGCTACACCTTC.